This T cell receptor (beta chain) is from a study of T cells in Graves' hyperthyroidism and ophthalmopathy. CDR1 is LGHNT, CDR2 FRNRAP, per germline. V shed 6 bases and J 0 bases; nucleotides not matched to a gene: 5. The CDR3 covers 15 residues. Ten or more counts support this clonotype. The source material, RNA transcripts, was used to amplify TCR beta CDR3 regions. With the HTBI primer set, the TCR CDR3 went through a first round of RT-PCR. TCRdb redid the calling of the multiplex PCR reads with MiXCR, one entry per CDR3 protein. The sample carries about 280,000 distinct CDR3 sequences, under 30% recorded once.

This sequence joins TRBV12-5 and TRBJ2-5; 9 bases line up with TRBD1. The receptor comes from a man between 35 and 55 years old with Graves' hyperthyroidism that later progressed to Graves' ophthalmopathy. The sequencing sample was made of blood. As DNA, the CDR3 is TGTGCTAGTGGCACCGGGACAGGGAACCAAGAGACCCAGTACTTC. This sequence encodes CASGTGTGNQETQYF.